This TCR beta chain was identified during a study of shared clonotypes between healthy human individuals. Findings and limits, study-wide: The study found lower generation probabilities in non-shared clonotypes than in those shared by all four donors. Rarefaction analysis demonstrated incomplete sorted-subset sequencing notwithstanding large depth. Shared across a handful of donors were 5% to 6% of the naive CD4 clonotypes.

Germline-derived CDR1 and CDR2 are MNHEY and SMNVEV (reference sequence). V was pared by 3 bases and J by 0 bases, with 3 bases between. This CDR3 is built from 12 residues. Concerning this clone itself: Its antigen is unidentified.

Authors' methods: As immunoSEQ supplied junction-only sequences (without quality scores), filtering differed. TCRdb keeps only in-frame clones here, not all; method: immunoSEQ multiplex PCR. The V and J calls and the clone size are those of that table, but D and trimming were determined from the DNA. The table records about 2 million clones, around 96% of them present only once. It was CD45RO-negative cells, positively selected for CCR7, that made up naive CD8 cells, with terminally differentiated effector memory CD45RA+ cells excluded. The V and J genes are TRBV27 and TRBJ2-7; D is undetermined. The sample consisted of naive CD8+ T cells sorted from blood. This TCR came from a young man in good health. The CDR3 DNA follows: TGTGCCAGCAGTTTTTTCTCCTACGAGCAGTACTTC. It translates to CASSFFSYEQYF.